One sample yielded the 32 T cell receptor beta chains listed below, sequenced in a study of T cells in Graves' hyperthyroidism and ophthalmopathy. RNA transcripts served as the template for amplifying TCR beta CDR3 regions. TCR CDR3 regions were first amplified by RT-PCR with HTBI primers. TCRdb itself ran the multiplex PCR reads through MiXCR, one entry per CDR3 protein. In the table there are fewer than 700,000 distinct CDR3 sequences, 16% of which are singletons. Sequenced sample: blood. The receptor set was obtained from a woman in her thirties with Graves' hyperthyroidism.

The chain combines TRBV11-3 with TRBJ2-6, with D perhaps being TRBD1 or TRBD2 (7 bases each). The V and J ends lost 7 bases and 10 bases respectively, with 26 bases between them. The CDR3 sequence is 17 residues long. Germline-derived CDR1 and CDR2 are SGHNT and YENEEA. The CDR3 DNA sequence: TGTGCCAGCACCCGCGTTCAGGGGGGGCTTGGAGGGAACGTCCTGACTTTC. Amino acid sequence: CASTRVQGGLGGNVLTF.

This clonotype was counted many times. The V call is TRBV6-1, the J call TRBJ2-7; 8 bases are shared with TRBD2. V shed 8 bases, J shed 0 bases, and the junction held 9 bases outside the gene matches. Germline loops: CDR1 MNHNS, CDR2 SASEGT. CDR3 size: 15 residues. In nucleotides, the CDR3 is TGTGCCAGCTGGCCCAGGCGGGAGGACTCCTACGAGCAGTACTTC. It translates to CASWPRREDSYEQYF.

The chain joins TRBV7-3 to TRBJ2-3; D may be TRBD1 (5 bases). The CDR3 consists of 17 residues. CDR1 and CDR2 from the germline V gene are SGHTA and FQGTGA. The germline V and J ends were trimmed by 0 bases and 3 bases, with 16 bases remaining between them. CDR3 protein: CASSLTGAPIITDTQYF. The CDR3 DNA is TGTGCCAGCAGCTTAACAGGGGCCCCCATCATTACAGATACGCAGTATTTT.

This chain links TRBV10-3 with TRBJ2-7; 12 bases are shared with TRBD1. The CDR3 has 17 amino acids. V gave up 6 bases and J gave up 0 bases; unmatched junction bases: 9. Germline CDR1 reads ENHRY; CDR2 reads SYGVKD. The CDR3 nucleotides read TGTGCCATCAGACGGGACAGGGGGCCCTCTAGCTCCTACGAGCAGTACTTC. It translates to CAIRRDRGPSSSYEQYF.

This clonotype was detected only a few times. The rearrangement uses TRBV7-9 and TRBJ1-1, with a weak D call TRBD1 (5 bases). The germline gives CDR1 SEHNR, CDR2 FQNEAQ (reference sequence). V was pared by 5 bases and J by 4 bases, with 26 bases between. CDR3 size: 18 residues. The CDR3 region is CASSPLPGQGRSGTEAFF. The CDR3 DNA reads as TGTGCCAGCAGCCCCCTTCCGGGCCAGGGAAGAAGTGGCACTGAAGCTTTCTTT.

The sample holds many counts of this clonotype. The chain couples TRBV29-1 to TRBJ2-2, with TRBD1 identical over 7 bases. Germline-derived CDR1 and CDR2 are SQVTM and ANQGSEA. The CDR3 contains 16 residues. V was clipped by 5 bases and J by 4 bases; unmatched bases: 13. The CDR3 region has the DNA TGCAGCGTTAGTGACCGGGACAGCCTGAGCACCGGGGAGCTGTTTTTT. Amino acids: CSVSDRDSLSTGELFF.

This clonotype has only a few counts. The rearrangement joins TRBV7-2 to TRBJ2-4, with unresolved D. The germline V gene has CDR1 SGHTA and CDR2 FQGNSA. Trimming removed 1 base at V and 0 bases at J, with 10 bases between. The CDR3 is 16 residues long. CDR3 sequence: CASSLVGMLAKNIQYF. As DNA, the CDR3 is TGTGCCAGCAGCTTAGTGGGGATGCTAGCCAAAAACATTCAGTACTTC.

This clonotype was recorded many times. The chain couples TRBV9 to TRBJ1-2; TRBD1 agrees at 7 bases. Germline trimming cut 4 bases from V and 3 bases from J; bases unmatched to any gene: 9. CDR3 length equals 15 residues. The V gene's germline CDR1 is SGDLS and CDR2 YYNGEE. Here the CDR3 DNA reads TGTGCCAGCAGCCGACAGGGATCCTCGTACTATGGCTACACCTTC. This sequence encodes CASSRQGSSYYGYTF.

The V and J genes are TRBV24-1 and TRBJ2-2; 10 bases are a match to TRBD2. Germline loops: CDR1 KGHDR, CDR2 SFDVKD. CDR3 length: 17 amino acids. Germline trimming cut 6 bases from V and 5 bases from J; bases unmatched to any gene: 11. The CDR3 here is CATSTLAGDEWTGELFF. The CDR3 region has the DNA TGTGCCACCAGTACGCTAGCGGGAGACGAATGGACCGGGGAGCTGTTTTTT.

The table lists this clonotype with a few counts. This rearrangement joins TRBV20-1 to TRBJ2-7; D might be TRBD2 (5 bases). Trimming removed 2 bases from V and 0 bases from J, with 14 bases in between. This CDR3 is 15 amino acids long. Looked up from germline, CDR1 is DFQATT and CDR2 is SNEGSKA (reference sequence). The CDR3 sequence is CSARPFSGFSYEQYF. For the CDR3, the DNA is TGCAGTGCTAGACCATTCTCGGGGTTCTCCTACGAGCAGTACTTC.

This clonotype has ten or more counts. This rearrangement joins TRBV18 to TRBJ1-2; possibly TRBD1 for D (6 bases). V was shortened by 6 bases and J by 5 bases, with 22 bases between the two germline ends. This CDR3 is 16 amino acids long. Germline V CDR1 and CDR2: KGHSH, LQKENI. CDR3 bases: TGTGCCAGCTCCCCATCGGGGGGGCAGGGACAATATGGCTACACCTTC. Amino acids: CASSPSGGQGQYGYTF.

The rearrangement uses TRBV13 and TRBJ2-1; 8 nucleotides agree with TRBD2. J lost 3 bases, V lost 3 bases, and 16 bases had no gene match. The germline V gene has CDR1 PRHDT and CDR2 FYEKMQ (reference sequence). The CDR3 totals 19 residues. CDR3 residues: CASSFRDPVRREDYNEQFF. The CDR3 nucleotides read TGTGCCAGCAGCTTTCGCGATCCCGTTAGGCGGGAGGACTACAATGAGCAGTTCTTC.

This clonotype was recorded many times. V usage is TRBV20-1 and J usage is TRBJ1-1; no clear D gene. This CDR3 comprises 13 residues. The V gene's germline CDR1 is DFQATT and CDR2 SNEGSKA (reference sequence). Trimming took 6 bases from V and 1 from J, leaving 12 bases between them. The DNA of the CDR3 is TGCAGTGCAAGCGGGTTGGCGAACACTGAAGCTTTCTTT. Protein sequence: CSASGLANTEAFF.

This clonotype was observed at least ten times. The chain links TRBV12-3 or TRBV12-4 to TRBJ1-3; the match to TRBD1 covers 9 bases. CDR3 length: 14 residues. V trimming: 10 bases; J trimming: 0 bases; junction bases outside the gene matches: 4. The CDR3 sequence: CATLTGGSGNTIYF. The CDR3 DNA sequence: TGTGCCACCTTGACAGGGGGCTCTGGAAACACCATATATTTT.

The J gene is TRBJ2-5, the V gene TRBV29-1; a possible D gene is TRBD1 (5 bases). The CDR3 sequence is 12 residues long. Germline V gene lookup returns CDR1 SQVTM and CDR2 ANQGSEA. The germline V and J ends were trimmed by 4 bases and 11 bases, with 17 bases remaining between them. The CDR3 nucleotides are TGCAGCGTTGTCGATGGTCAGGGAAAACAGTACTTC. This codes for CSVVDGQGKQYF. Complete variable domain (other parts from reference TRBV29-1 and TRBJ2-5): SAVISQKPSRDICQRGTSLTIQCQVDSQVTMMFWYRQQPGQSLTLIATANQGSEATYESGFVIDKFPISRPNLTFSTLTVSNMSPEDSSIYLCSVVDGQGKQYFGPGTRLLVL.

This clonotype came up many times. The chain has TRBV2 and TRBJ2-1; the match to TRBD2 covers 7 bases. CDR3 size: 14 residues. The junction had 14 bases not matched to a gene; V was cut back by 10 bases and J by 8 bases. Per the germline V gene, CDR1 is SNHLY and CDR2 is FYNNEI. The CDR3 coding sequence is TGTGCCACCCTAGGTTGGGAGGGCCTCCATGAGCAGTTCTTC. Translating gives CATLGWEGLHEQFF.

The chain recombines TRBV5-1 with TRBJ1-1, with D perhaps matching TRBD1 (6 bases). V lost 2 bases and J 3 bases, leaving 11 bases between the germline ends. Germline CDR1 reads SGHRS; CDR2 reads YFSETQ. The CDR3 is 14 amino acids. CDR3 residues: CASSLQGLYTEAFF. The CDR3 bases are TGCGCCAGCAGCTTACAGGGTCTGTACACTGAAGCTTTCTTT.

This clonotype was seen ten or more times. V usage is TRBV27 and J usage is TRBJ2-5, with TRBD2 matching over 7 bases. CDR3 length: 14 residues. Germline lookup yields CDR1 MNHEY and CDR2 SMNVEV (reference sequence). V lost 4 bases, J lost 7 bases, and 9 bases stayed unmatched. The CDR3 sequence is CASSYAGTKGTQYF. The CDR3 DNA reads TGTGCCAGCAGTTACGCCGGGACTAAGGGGACCCAGTACTTC.

This clonotype was seen more than once but under ten times. The chain uses TRBV4-2 and TRBJ2-1, with TRBD2 identical over 9 bases. Germline lookup yields CDR1 LGHNA and CDR2 YNFKEQ. The CDR3 runs 16 residues. V dropped 5 bases and J dropped 7; count of bases not matched to a gene: 12. CDR3 amino acids: CASSSRGGLAGNEQFF. CDR3 in DNA: TGTGCCAGCAGCTCAAGAGGGGGCCTAGCGGGAAATGAGCAGTTCTTC.

This clonotype appeared a few times. V is TRBV12-3 or TRBV12-4 and J is TRBJ2-2, with D perhaps TRBD2 (5 bases). This CDR3 spans 15 amino acids. Trimming left V 3 bases short and J 4 bases short, with 12 bases between. Here the CDR3 reads CASSLRESVTGELFF. DNA of the CDR3: TGTGCCAGCAGTTTGAGGGAAAGCGTCACCGGGGAGCTGTTTTTT.

This clonotype was seen more than once but under ten times. The chain combines TRBV3-2 with TRBJ2-7; TRBD2, the table's D call, lacks a check against the DNA. TRBV3-2 is classified as a pseudogene. CDR3 length: 15 residues. The CDR3 loop reads CASSMSGRAADEQYF. For the CDR3, the DNA is TGTGCCAGCAGCATGAGCGGGAGGGCCGCGGACGAGCAGTACTTC.

This clonotype was seen many times. The chain uses TRBV3-1 and TRBJ2-2, with TRBD2 identical over 13 bases. CDR3 length equals 18 residues. V lost 2 bases and J lost 5; bases outside the gene matches: 8. From germline, CDR1 is LGHDT and CDR2 YNNKEL (reference sequence). CDR3 sequence (DNA): TGTGCCAGCAGCCAATGGTATCCGGGACTAGCGGGAACCGGGGAGCTGTTTTTT. Amino acid sequence: CASSQWYPGLAGTGELFF. The full variable domain, its missing parts supplied by reference TRBV3-1 and TRBJ2-2, is DTAVSQTPKYLVTQMGNDKSIKCEQNLGHDTMYWYKQDSKKFLKIMFSYNNKELIINETVPNRFSPKSPDKAHLNLHINSLELGDSAVYFCASSQWYPGLAGTGELFFGEGSRLTVL.

This clonotype was counted at least ten times. The genes are TRBV2 and TRBJ2-5; TRBD2 matches at 7 bases. V lost 2 bases to trimming and J lost 0 bases; unmatched junction nucleotides: 6. Per the germline V gene, CDR1 is SNHLY and CDR2 is FYNNEI. The CDR3 extends over 16 amino acids. CDR3 coding DNA: TGTGCCAGCAGTGAATCCGGGGGGTACAACCAAGAGACCCAGTACTTC. Amino acid sequence: CASSESGGYNQETQYF.

Details on this clonotype: One end of the junction does not line up with germline, which may come from a read error. The chain recombines TRBV6-2 or TRBV6-3 with TRBJ2-1; D call uncertain. CDR1 and CDR2 from the germline V gene are MNHEY and SVGEGT. There are 16 residues in the CDR3. This CDR3 is CTSSYGRPRSYNEQLF. In DNA, the CDR3 is TGTACCAGCAGTTACGGGCGGCCACGGAGCTACAATGAGCAGCTCTTC.

J is TRBJ1-5 and V is TRBV11-2; 10 bases map to TRBD1. V shed 1 base and J 0 bases; nucleotides not matched to a gene: 9. Germline assignment: CDR1 SGHAT and CDR2 FQNNGV. The CDR3 is 19 amino acids. DNA for the CDR3: TGTGCCAGCAGCTTAGTGGGACAGGGGACTCGGGGTAGCAATCAGCCCCAGCATTTT. This gives the protein CASSLVGQGTRGSNQPQHF.

The chain recombines TRBV7-3 with TRBJ2-2; D perhaps matches TRBD2 (5 bases). Germline loops: CDR1 SGHTA, CDR2 FQGTGA. CDR3 length equals 15 residues. The V and J ends lost 5 bases and 2 bases respectively, with 12 bases between them. This chain's CDR3 is CASSPWAGNTGELFF. DNA of the CDR3: TGTGCCAGCAGCCCCTGGGCGGGTAACACCGGGGAGCTGTTTTTT.

The V gene is TRBV6-2 or TRBV6-3, the J gene TRBJ1-2, with TRBD1 as a possible D gene (5 bases). The CDR3 extends over 13 amino acids. V lost 11 bases, J lost 5 bases, and 18 bases lay in between. Germline V gene lookup returns CDR1 MNHEY and CDR2 SVGEGT. The CDR3 here is CAGGTSRGYGYTF. The CDR3 DNA reads as TGTGCCGGTGGGACTTCAAGGGGATATGGCTACACCTTC.

The chain has TRBV20-1 and TRBJ2-3, with D possibly being TRBD2 (6 bases). Germline values: CDR1 DFQATT, CDR2 SNEGSKA (reference sequence). CDR3 length: 16 residues. Between the trimmed V and J ends, which lost 5 bases and 2 bases, there was a span of 20 bases. In DNA, the CDR3 is TGCAGTGCTGGAAGTGGCGGGGAAATTTACACAGATACGCAGTATTTT. Translating gives CSAGSGGEIYTDTQYF.

This chain uses TRBV15 with TRBJ2-1, with D possibly matching TRBD2 (6 bases). Germline CDR1 reads LNHNV; CDR2 reads YYDKDF (reference sequence). The CDR3 is 14 amino acids. V gave up 4 bases and J gave up 7 bases, with 14 bases separating them. The CDR3 DNA follows: TGTGCCACCAGCAACAGACTAGTGCTGAATGAGCAGTTCTTC. Residues: CATSNRLVLNEQFF.

This clonotype has a handful of counts. The chain couples TRBV15 to TRBJ2-1; unclear D gene. CDR3 length equals 12 residues. Germline V gene sequence: CDR1 LNHNV, CDR2 YYDKDF (reference sequence). Trimming removed 1 base at V and 6 bases at J, with 4 bases between. CDR3: CATSRVLNEQFF. The CDR3 DNA reads TGTGCCACCAGCAGAGTTCTCAATGAGCAGTTCTTC.

This clonotype was seen a few times. This CDR3 is CASGQGALLNQPQHF. The DNA for the CDR3 is TGTGCCAGCGGACAGGGGGCCCTCCTTAATCAGCCCCAGCATTTT. This chain connects TRBV2 to TRBJ1-5, with 11 bases aligning to TRBD1. CDR1 is SNHLY and CDR2 is FYNNEI in the germline V gene. V shed 8 bases, J shed 4 bases, and the junction held 7 bases outside the gene matches. The length of the CDR3 is 15 residues.

The sample holds a few counts of this clonotype. This chain joins TRBV6-2 or TRBV6-3 and TRBJ2-6; D call uncertain. CDR1 is MNHEY, CDR2 SVGEGT, per germline. This CDR3 is built from 18 residues. Between the trimmed V and J ends, which lost 2 bases and 0 bases, there was a span of 14 bases. The CDR3 protein is CASSYRGPLGSGANVLTF. The CDR3 DNA reads as TGTGCCAGCAGTTACCGTGGACCGCTAGGCTCTGGGGCCAACGTCCTGACTTTC.